The 19 T cell receptor beta chains below come from one sample, sequenced in a study of cytomegalovirus exposure and HLA in healthy donors. The PCR was carried out with 60 Vbeta primers and 13 Jbeta primers. TCRdb keeps only in-frame clones here, not all; method: immunoSEQ multiplex PCR. The sample yields over 150,000 clones, around 80% seen once. The sequenced sample was PBMCs. These TCRs come from a man between 25 and 39 years old in good health and CMV-seropositive.

A remark on this clone: Other DNA sequences of this sample code for an identical CDR3. The chain combines TRBV5-1 with TRBJ2-1; D may be TRBD2 (6 bases). This CDR3 contains 15 residues. In germline, CDR1 is SGHRS, CDR2 YFSETQ. Trimming pared 1 base from V and 0 bases from J, leaving 8 bases between. The CDR3 DNA is TGCGCCAGCAGCTTGACCGGGAGCTCCTACAATGAGCAGTTCTTC. Translated: CASSLTGSSYNEQFF. Together with reference TRBV5-1 and TRBJ2-1, the CDR3 gives the full variable domain: KAGVTQTPRYLIKTRGQQVTLSCSPISGHRSVSWYQQTPGQGLQFLFEYFSETQRNKGNFPGRFSGRQFSNSRSEMNVSTLELGDSALYLCASSLTGSSYNEQFFGPGTRLTVL.

The V and J genes are TRBV6-5 and TRBJ2-3; D may be TRBD1 (5 bases). V dropped 1 base and J dropped 6 bases, with 11 bases sitting between them. The CDR3 contains 14 residues. Germline-derived CDR1 and CDR2 are MNHEY and SVGAGI. CDR3 nucleotides: TGTGCCAGCAGTTACTTCCAGGGTACCGATACGCAGTATTTT. Amino acids: CASSYFQGTDTQYF.

The chain uses TRBV19 and TRBJ2-5; 7 nucleotides line up with TRBD2. CDR3 length equals 13 residues. CDR1 is LNHDA and CDR2 is SQIVND in the germline V gene (reference sequence). Trimming took 7 bases from V and 4 from J; bases not matched to a gene: 6. In DNA, the CDR3 is TGTGCCAGTAACGGCATAGCGGGAGAGACCCAGTACTTC. It is translated as CASNGIAGETQYF.

This chain links TRBV18 with TRBJ2-1, with 8 bases fitting TRBD2. The germline gives CDR1 KGHSH, CDR2 LQKENI. The CDR3 runs 14 residues. Germline trimming cut 5 bases from V and 5 bases from J; bases unmatched to any gene: 5. The CDR3: CASSTEREHNEQFF. The CDR3 coding sequence is TGTGCCAGCTCAACAGAGCGGGAGCACAATGAGCAGTTCTTC.

The chain links TRBV10-2 to TRBJ2-7, with 7 bases matching TRBD1. In germline, CDR1 is WSHSY, CDR2 SAAADI. CDR3 length: 17 amino acids. The J segment lost 3 bases and the V segment lost 4 bases, leaving 15 bases of the junction unmatched. This chain's CDR3 is CASSGALPGGTHYEQYF. The CDR3 nucleotides are TGCGCCAGCAGTGGGGCTCTCCCAGGGGGAACACACTACGAGCAGTACTTC.

The gene calls are TRBV27 and TRBJ2-1; 12 bases are shared with TRBD2. This CDR3 is built from 14 residues. V shed 3 bases and J 7 bases; nucleotides not matched to a gene: 1. CDR1 is MNHEY, CDR2 SMNVEV, per germline (reference sequence). CDR3: CASSFGTSGNEQFF. The CDR3 DNA follows: TGTGCCAGCAGTTTCGGGACTAGCGGGAATGAGCAGTTCTTC.

This clone came up a few times. The chain couples TRBV6-5 to TRBJ1-1; 10 positions agree with TRBD1. Germline trimming cut 0 bases from V and 9 bases from J; bases unmatched to any gene: 4. The germline V gene encodes CDR1 MNHEY and CDR2 SVGAGI. This CDR3 spans 14 amino acids. CDR3: CASSYSTTGGKAFF. Written as DNA, the CDR3 is TGTGCCAGCAGTTACTCAACGACAGGGGGCAAAGCTTTCTTT.

Points on this clone: The junction does not match germline at one end; this may be a read error. The chain employs TRBV20-1 and TRBJ1-2, with TRBD1 as a possible D gene (5 bases). CDR3 size: 10 residues. Per the germline V gene, CDR1 is DFQATT and CDR2 is SNEGSKA (reference sequence). The CDR3 here is CTAGARGYTF. CDR3 DNA: TGCACTGCTGGGGCAAGGGGCTACACCTTC.

The chain uses TRBV4-2 and TRBJ2-5; 7 positions agree with TRBD2. Losses at the gene ends were 0 bases for V and 3 bases for J; bases not matched to a gene: 1. The CDR3 covers 14 residues. Germline loops: CDR1 LGHNA, CDR2 YNFKEQ. The chain's CDR3 is CASSQDGLEETQYF. CDR3 bases: TGTGCCAGCAGCCAAGACGGACTAGAAGAGACCCAGTACTTC.

The chain links TRBV28 to TRBJ2-7; no definite D call. V was pared by 6 bases and J by 3 bases, with 6 bases between. In germline, CDR1 is MDHEN, CDR2 SYDVKM. The CDR3 contains 11 residues. This CDR3 reads CASSYSYEQYF. For the CDR3, the DNA is TGTGCCAGCAGCTACAGCTACGAGCAGTACTTC. Full variable domain (remainder filled in from reference TRBV28 and TRBJ2-7): DVKVTQSSRYLVKRTGEKVFLECVQDMDHENMFWYRQDPGLGLRLIYFSYDVKMKEKGDIPEGYSVSREKKERFSLILESASTNQTSMYLCASSYSYEQYFGPGTRLTVT.

This chain uses TRBV4-2 with TRBJ2-1; 9 nucleotides line up with TRBD2. From germline, CDR1 is LGHNA and CDR2 YNFKEQ. The CDR3 consists of 16 residues. The trim removed 2 bases at V and 5 bases at J, leaving 7 bases unmatched. CDR3 sequence: CASSQQASGINNEQFF. For the CDR3, the DNA is TGTGCCAGCAGCCAACAAGCTAGCGGGATTAACAATGAGCAGTTCTTC.

This clone was counted once. The genes are TRBV7-8 and TRBJ1-3, with D perhaps TRBD1 (6 bases). Trimming cost V 5 bases and J 4 bases, with 12 bases left between them. CDR1 is SGHVS, CDR2 FQNEAQ, per germline. This CDR3 contains 14 residues. CDR3 in amino acids: CASSNTGSGNTIYF. The CDR3 DNA reads as TGTGCCAGCAGCAACACAGGGAGCGGAAACACCATATATTTT.

About this clone itself: This same CDR3 is encoded by further DNA sequences in the sample. The V gene is TRBV7-9, the J gene TRBJ1-2; 10 nucleotides align to TRBD1. J was trimmed by 7 bases and V by 4 bases; bases with no gene match: 9. The CDR3 contains 15 residues. Germline loops: CDR1 SEHNR, CDR2 FQNEAQ (reference sequence). The CDR3 DNA is TGTGCCAGCAGCTCAGAGACAGGGGGCGAAGCTGGCTACACCTTC. Its protein product is CASSSETGGEAGYTF.

The J gene is TRBJ2-6, the V gene TRBV28; D is undetermined. V lost 6 bases, J lost 0 bases, and 9 bases lay in between. The CDR3 contains 15 residues. Germline V gives CDR1 MDHEN, CDR2 SYDVKM. CDR3 loop: CASSRPGSGANVLTF. In DNA form, the CDR3 reads TGTGCCAGCAGCCGACCGGGCTCTGGGGCCAACGTCCTGACTTTC.

The DNA for the CDR3 is TGTGCCAGCAGCGCGGTGGGGGGGGCGGGGGAGACCCAGTACTTC. Translating gives CASSAVGGAGETQYF. The V gene is TRBV9, the J gene TRBJ2-5; a possible D gene is TRBD2 (7 bases). Germline V CDR1 and CDR2: SGDLS, YYNGEE. CDR3 length: 15 residues. V lost 3 bases and J lost 5, with 17 bases in between.

The chain recombines TRBV28 with TRBJ1-2; 12 bases line up with TRBD1. V shed 1 base, J shed 8 bases, and the junction held 5 bases outside the gene matches. The CDR3 runs 15 residues. Looked up from germline, CDR1 is MDHEN and CDR2 is SYDVKM. The CDR3 here is CASSLFLGTGGGYTF. Written as DNA, the CDR3 is TGTGCCAGCAGTTTATTCCTTGGGACAGGGGGCGGCTACACCTTC.

This clone has just a few counts. The chain combines TRBV15 with TRBJ1-1; D is possibly TRBD1 (5 bases). V was pared by 5 bases and J by 8 bases, with 15 bases between. Germline CDR1 is LNHNV and CDR2 is YYDKDF (reference sequence). This CDR3 contains 13 residues. CDR3 bases: TGTGCCACCAGCCAAACGGGGGGAAACGAAGCTTTCTTT. Protein sequence: CATSQTGGNEAFF. The entire variable domain, with the rest obtained from reference TRBV15 and TRBJ1-1, is as follows: DAMVIQNPRYQVTQFGKPVTLSCSQTLNHNVMYWYQQKSSQAPKLLFHYYDKDFNNEADTPDNFQSRRPNTSFCFLDIRSPGLGDTAMYLCATSQTGGNEAFFGQGTRLTVV.

The V call is TRBV25-1, the J call TRBJ2-7; 10 nucleotides line up with TRBD2. Germline CDR1 and CDR2: MGHDK and SYGVNS. This CDR3 is built from 14 residues. The J segment lost 4 bases and the V segment lost 4 bases, leaving 4 bases of the junction unmatched. The CDR3 DNA reads TGTGCCAGCAGTGGAGCGGGAGGGCAGTACGAGCAGTACTTC. This encodes CASSGAGGQYEQYF.

This clone has only a few counts. The rearrangement joins TRBV5-5 to TRBJ2-7; the match to TRBD2 covers 10 bases. The CDR3 sequence is 17 residues long. The trim removed 0 bases at V and 3 bases at J, leaving 9 bases unmatched. Per the germline V gene, CDR1 is SGHKS and CDR2 is YYEKEE (reference sequence). CDR3 nucleotide sequence: TGTGCCAGCAGCTTGGGGACTAGCGGAGGGACCTACTACGAGCAGTACTTC. This gives the protein CASSLGTSGGTYYEQYF.